Reported below is one T cell receptor (beta chain). As yet, its antigen is unknown. The sample comes from a study of identical twins. Findings and limits, study-wide: The study drew conclusions from cross-sectional statistical analysis, not from following the same donors. Monozygotic twins shared more out-of-frame TCR alpha than recombination models predicted.

TCRdb recomputed calls from the 5' RACE reads with MiXCR, one row per CDR3 protein. The repertoire holds hundreds of thousands of distinct CDR3 sequences, with about 20% as singletons. Per the germline V gene, CDR1 is SEHNR and CDR2 is FQNEAQ (reference sequence). V lost 1 base and J lost 14; bases outside the gene matches: 5. The CDR3 sequence is 12 residues long. These sequences were also reported in another study, on T cells expressing NK-cell markers. According to that study: Out of eight donors sequenced, seven tested HCMV-seropositive and the remaining one seronegative. Several experiments employed an anti-gamma-delta TCR antibody to confine sorting to alpha-beta TCR T cells.

Sequenced material: PBMCs. The sequence was obtained from a woman under 30 in good health. V usage is TRBV7-9 and J usage is TRBJ2-1; TRBD1 matches 7 bases. The CDR3 nucleotides read TGTGCCAGCAGCTTAGATCGAACAGGGGAGTTCTTC. Encoded protein: CASSLDRTGEFF. Filled out from reference TRBV7-9 and TRBJ2-1, the complete variable domain reads DTGVSQNPRHKITKRGQNVTFRCDPISEHNRLYWYRQTLGQGPEFLTYFQNEAQLEKSRLLSDRFSAERPKGSFSTLEIQRTEQGDSAMYLCASSLDRTGEFFGPGTRLTVL.